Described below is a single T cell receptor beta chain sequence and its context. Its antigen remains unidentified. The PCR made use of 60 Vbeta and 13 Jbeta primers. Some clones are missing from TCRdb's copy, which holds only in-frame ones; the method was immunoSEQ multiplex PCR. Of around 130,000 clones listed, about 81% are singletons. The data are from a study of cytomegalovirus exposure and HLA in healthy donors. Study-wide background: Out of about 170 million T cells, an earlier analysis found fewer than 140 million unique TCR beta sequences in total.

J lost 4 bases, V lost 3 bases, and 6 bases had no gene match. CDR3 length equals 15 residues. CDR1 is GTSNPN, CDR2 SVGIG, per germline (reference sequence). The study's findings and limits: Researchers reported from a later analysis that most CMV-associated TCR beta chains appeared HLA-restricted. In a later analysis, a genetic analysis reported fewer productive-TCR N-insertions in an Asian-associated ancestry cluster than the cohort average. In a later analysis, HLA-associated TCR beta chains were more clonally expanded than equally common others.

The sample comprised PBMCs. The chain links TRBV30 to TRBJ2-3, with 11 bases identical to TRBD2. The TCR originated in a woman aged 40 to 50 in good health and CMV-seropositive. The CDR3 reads CAWSLTSGRSDTQYF. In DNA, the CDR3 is TGTGCCTGGAGCCTTACTAGCGGGAGATCAGATACGCAGTATTTT.